This is a list of T cell receptor beta chains from one sample in a study of blood T cell repertoires in COVID-19. Produced via immunoSEQ multiplex PCR; TCRdb's table is partial and in-frame only. The data hold about 84,000 clones, with about three quarters observed a single time. Sequencing used peripheral blood. The source is a man aged 50-60 years with active or convalescent COVID-19. The conserved cysteine and the conserved F or W are not part of the CDR3 here.

V | CDR3
TRBV6-6 | ASSYHTRDTEKLF
TRBV4-1 | ASSRRDNYGYT
TRBV25-1 | ASRGTGAYGYT
TRBV7-6 | ASSSGTSGAFLETQY
TRBV3-1/TRBV3-2 | ASSQGQEVNYGYT
TRBV11-2 | ASSLVGVPAF
TRBV18 | ASSPPMERETQY
TRBV11-3 | ASSLGPYNSPLH
TRBV7-2 | ASRKTGGASDTQY
TRBV29-1 | SVSPQDHEQY
TRBV7-2 | ASSPEGTNYGYT
TRBV19 | ATHSGGRDGELF
TRBV10-3 | AAQGRGVGSGNTIY
TRBV5-1 | ASRGMSANEKLF
TRBV2 | AISTGIAF
TRBV3-1/TRBV3-2 | ASSPLAGYEQF
TRBV24-1 | ATSDLRAAGERDTQY
TRBV7-8 | ASSLGARGPEQPQH
TRBV10-1 | ASSASRGNTEAF
TRBV27 | ASSYKGASYEQY
TRBV9 | ASSVVGGAPNEQF
TRBV6-2/TRBV6-3 | ASSLGTSGDHEQY
TRBV24-1 | ATSDHQRGGMGEQF
TRBV27 | ASSFGTGEETQY
TRBV25-1 | ASSQTGSANEKLF
TRBV27 | ASSLLAGGQGYYGYT
TRBV19 | ASSRGYEQY
TRBV30 | AWSGGEGNQPQH
TRBV6-5 | ASSYSEAGNYGYT